These 9 T cell receptor beta chains came from one sample sequenced in a study of post-analysis software for immune sequencing data. Their antigen targets remain unknown. Prepared TCR beta cDNA libraries contained unique molecular identifiers. TCRdb passed the PCR reads through MiXCR, listing each CDR3 protein once. The sample has more than 500,000 distinct CDR3 sequences; approximately 34% are singletons. Study observations and caveats: TRBV5-6, TRBV5-1 and TRBV20-1 belonged to a set of roughly five TRBV segments that were more frequent in patients than controls.

The sequenced sample consisted of blood. These receptors originate from a girl under 18 with multiple sclerosis.

CDR3 sequence (DNA): TGTGCCAGCAGCCAAGAGAGACAGGGGGTAAACACCGGGGAGCTGTTTTTT. Translated: CASSQERQGVNTGELFF. The chain combines TRBV4-2 with TRBJ2-2, with 9 positions matching TRBD1. The CDR3 is made up of 17 amino acids. With 0 bases clipped from V and 2 bases from J, the junction kept 4 bases outside the gene matches. Per germline, CDR1 LGHNA and CDR2 YNFKEQ.

The J gene is TRBJ2-3, the V gene TRBV4-1, with TRBD2 matching over 7 bases. Germline V CDR1 and CDR2: MGHRA, YSYEKL. CDR3 length: 17 residues. J gave up 0 bases and V 5 bases, and 11 bases lay outside the gene matches. The DNA of the CDR3 is TGCGCCAGCAGCATGATCGGAGGGACTACTAGCACAGATACGCAGTATTTT. It translates to CASSMIGGTTSTDTQYF.

This clonotype showed up just a few times. The chain carries TRBV29-1 and TRBJ2-7; D unclear. V was cut by 4 bases and J by 3 bases, with 16 bases left in between. CDR1 is SQVTM, CDR2 ANQGSEA, per germline. The CDR3 runs to 14 residues. In DNA, the CDR3 is TGCAGCGTTGTCTCAGGTCCTAGGAGCTACGAGCAGTACTTC. Its translation is CSVVSGPRSYEQYF.

The gene calls are TRBV2 and TRBJ2-2; D may be TRBD1 (5 bases). Germline lookup yields CDR1 SNHLY and CDR2 FYNNEI. Trimming pared 6 bases from V and 1 base from J, leaving 9 bases between. The CDR3 sequence is 14 residues long. CDR3 in amino acids: CASSAGQNTGELFF. The CDR3 DNA reads as TGTGCCAGCAGCGCCGGACAGAACACCGGGGAGCTGTTTTTT.

The chain is built from TRBV7-9 and TRBJ2-2; tentative D call: TRBD1 (5 bases). Germline-derived CDR1 and CDR2 are SEHNR and FQNEAQ (reference sequence). Trimming stripped 5 bases from V and 5 bases from J, with 15 bases between. This CDR3 is built from 15 residues. The CDR3 reads CASSPGSWATGELFF. The CDR3 DNA follows: TGTGCCAGCAGCCCAGGGTCATGGGCGACCGGGGAGCTGTTTTTT.

This clonotype was picked up a small number of times. V usage is TRBV12-3 or TRBV12-4 and J usage is TRBJ1-2, with D uncertain. Trimming shortened V by 6 bases and J by 0 bases, and 11 bases separated the two germline ends. This CDR3 comprises 14 residues. The CDR3 nucleotides are TGTGCCAGCAGGGCGAGGGCTTCTAACTATGGCTACACCTTC. It translates to CASRARASNYGYTF.

This clonotype was seen a handful of times. This chain joins TRBV6-5 and TRBJ2-7; 10 bases fit TRBD2. CDR3 length: 18 residues. After removal of 0 bases from V and 5 bases from J, the junction contained 13 bases not matched to a gene. CDR1 is MNHEY, CDR2 SVGAGI, per germline. This chain's CDR3 is CASSYSGSGGHGIDEQYF. DNA of the CDR3: TGTGCCAGCAGTTACTCCGGTAGCGGGGGGCACGGGATCGACGAGCAGTACTTC.

This sequence joins TRBV28 and TRBJ2-7; D is possibly TRBD2 (7 bases). Germline V gene sequence: CDR1 MDHEN, CDR2 SYDVKM. The CDR3 has 16 residues. Trimming shortened V by 7 bases and J by 0 bases, and 19 bases separated the two germline ends. CDR3 region: CASKGGVIRLSYEQYF. DNA for the CDR3: TGTGCCAGCAAAGGGGGGGTCATCCGCCTCTCCTACGAGCAGTACTTC.

There are a few counts of this clonotype. The chain uses TRBV6-1 and TRBJ2-7; D remains ambiguous. The ends were cut back, 3 bases at V and 3 bases at J, with 6 bases in the middle. The length of the CDR3 is 12 residues. From germline, CDR1 is MNHNS and CDR2 SASEGT. CDR3: CASSELSYEQYF. The CDR3 coding sequence is TGTGCCAGCAGTGAGTTAAGCTACGAGCAGTACTTC.